This T cell receptor beta chain was profiled in a study of cytomegalovirus exposure and HLA in healthy donors. The CDR3 length is 12 residues. V was trimmed by 2 bases and J by 7 bases, leaving 5 bases between them. Germline CDR1 and CDR2: SGHTA and FQGTGA. Study observations and caveats: Through in vitro validation, three CMV-associated chains were shown to be specific for CMV antigens. In an earlier analysis, productive rearrangement rates for most beta V segments clustered near 90% or 30%.

The count of this clone is one. What it binds is not known. Use of 60 Vbeta and 13 Jbeta primers characterized the PCR. The protocol was immunoSEQ multiplex PCR, while the TCRdb copy is restricted to in-frame clones and leaves out a portion. The sample has about 160,000 clones, 70% to 90% seen once. The TCR comes from a young man in good health and CMV-seropositive. Sequenced sample: PBMCs. V and J are TRBV7-3 and TRBJ2-2; no clear D gene. The CDR3, as DNA: TGTGCCAGCAGCTTAGGCATCGGGGAGCTGTTTTTT. Its translation is CASSLGIGELFF.